The rows below give T cell receptor beta chains drawn from one sample of a study of blood T cell repertoires in COVID-19. Data came from immunoSEQ multiplex PCR; TCRdb stores just in-frame clones and leaves some out. The data hold some 260,000 clones, with approximately 91% observed a single time. Input material: peripheral blood. The origin of the receptors is a woman under 40 with acute or convalescent COVID-19. Both conserved end residues are part of each CDR3. D genes are given only for firm matches.

D gene: NA
V gene: TRBV6-5
J gene: TRBJ1-3
CDR3 protein: CASRLSGLHTIYF

D gene: NA
V gene: TRBV7-9
J gene: TRBJ1-4
CDR3 protein: CASSPDRGDNEKLFF

D gene: TRBD1
V gene: TRBV5-1
J gene: TRBJ2-1
CDR3 protein: CASSFAGTDYNEQFF

D gene: NA
V gene: TRBV7-3
J gene: TRBJ2-3
CDR3 protein: CASSPSGGATFSTDTQYF

D gene: NA
V gene: TRBV10-3
J gene: TRBJ1-5
CDR3 protein: CAISPFEGGNQPQHF

D gene: NA
V gene: TRBV25-1
J gene: TRBJ1-6
CDR3 protein: CASSRGLASPLHF

D gene: NA
V gene: TRBV12-3/TRBV12-4
J gene: TRBJ2-7
CDR3 protein: CASSSGHRGQYF

D gene: NA
V gene: TRBV2
J gene: TRBJ2-7
CDR3 protein: CARESGSEQYF

D gene: TRBD2
V gene: TRBV7-8
J gene: TRBJ2-7
CDR3 protein: CASSPSASGRAGRKGEQYF

D gene: NA
V gene: TRBV7-2
J gene: TRBJ2-7
CDR3 protein: CASSPWDNPYEQYF

D gene: NA
V gene: TRBV4-3
J gene: TRBJ2-4
CDR3 protein: CASSQDYSPGNIQYF

D gene: TRBD1
V gene: TRBV19
J gene: TRBJ2-7
CDR3 protein: CASSNVGTGGEQYF

D gene: TRBD2
V gene: TRBV24-1
J gene: TRBJ2-7
CDR3 protein: CATSEAGAGEQYF

D gene: NA
V gene: TRBV19
J gene: TRBJ2-1
CDR3 protein: CASSPSPYEQFF

D gene: TRBD1
V gene: TRBV7-2
J gene: TRBJ1-2
CDR3 protein: CASSGQAGYGYTF

D gene: NA
V gene: TRBV10-3
J gene: TRBJ1-6
CDR3 protein: CAISESISGNSPLHF

D gene: NA
V gene: TRBV6-1
J gene: TRBJ2-7
CDR3 protein: CASSEVGWQATYEQYF

D gene: TRBD2
V gene: TRBV5-4
J gene: TRBJ2-3
CDR3 protein: CASSLGLVPDTQYF

D gene: NA
V gene: TRBV7-9
J gene: TRBJ2-2
CDR3 protein: CASSLVGRLTGELFF

D gene: TRBD2
V gene: TRBV4-1
J gene: TRBJ2-7
CDR3 protein: CASSQLAGAGYEQYF

D gene: TRBD2
V gene: TRBV11-3
J gene: TRBJ2-1
CDR3 protein: CASSLEGLAGGPDEQFF

D gene: TRBD2
V gene: TRBV11-2
J gene: TRBJ2-1
CDR3 protein: CASSLLTAGYNEQFF

D gene: TRBD2
V gene: TRBV2
J gene: TRBJ2-1
CDR3 protein: CASKASGATDEQFF

D gene: TRBD1
V gene: TRBV4-3
J gene: TRBJ1-5
CDR3 protein: CASSQGVRGAQPQHF

D gene: NA
V gene: TRBV6-2/TRBV6-3
J gene: TRBJ1-2
CDR3 protein: CASGSVVLGLQPGRNYGYTF

D gene: TRBD2
V gene: TRBV10-2
J gene: TRBJ2-1
CDR3 protein: CASSELAINEQFF

D gene: NA
V gene: TRBV11-2
J gene: TRBJ1-1
CDR3 protein: CASSFLGAEAFF

D gene: NA
V gene: TRBV6-2/TRBV6-3
J gene: TRBJ2-2
CDR3 protein: CASSYDTNTGELFF

D gene: NA
V gene: TRBV6-4
J gene: TRBJ1-1
CDR3 protein: CASSDGRLDTEAFF

D gene: NA
V gene: TRBV7-9
J gene: TRBJ2-7
CDR3 protein: CASSHTGYPYEQYF

D gene: NA
V gene: TRBV11-3
J gene: TRBJ2-1
CDR3 protein: CASSTAPAYNEQFF

D gene: TRBD1
V gene: TRBV29-1
J gene: TRBJ1-5
CDR3 protein: CSVEMDRNQPQHF

D gene: TRBD1
V gene: TRBV25-1
J gene: TRBJ1-1
CDR3 protein: CASSDNRDRGLTEAFF

D gene: NA
V gene: TRBV2
J gene: TRBJ1-5
CDR3 protein: CASRDGHLTNQPQHF

D gene: TRBD1
V gene: TRBV12-5
J gene: TRBJ1-1
CDR3 protein: CASGLGRGRSTEAFF

D gene: NA
V gene: TRBV12-3/TRBV12-4
J gene: TRBJ2-4
CDR3 protein: CASSLEVGNIQYF

D gene: TRBD1
V gene: TRBV19
J gene: TRBJ2-7
CDR3 protein: CASSATGGDYEQYF

D gene: TRBD2
V gene: TRBV5-1
J gene: TRBJ2-2
CDR3 protein: CASSQQVAGVAGELFF

D gene: NA
V gene: TRBV7-9
J gene: TRBJ2-7
CDR3 protein: CASSFELWYEQYF

D gene: TRBD2
V gene: TRBV5-1
J gene: TRBJ2-3
CDR3 protein: CASSLAGDRTDTQYF

D gene: TRBD2
V gene: TRBV30
J gene: TRBJ2-1
CDR3 protein: CAWGLAGKNEQFF

D gene: NA
V gene: TRBV7-2
J gene: TRBJ2-5
CDR3 protein: CASSLVSRGGETQYF

D gene: TRBD2
V gene: TRBV25-1
J gene: TRBJ2-7
CDR3 protein: CASSGDYLREQYF

D gene: NA
V gene: TRBV6-2/TRBV6-3
J gene: TRBJ2-7
CDR3 protein: CASSYLTPDIYEQYF

D gene: TRBD1
V gene: TRBV11-2
J gene: TRBJ1-5
CDR3 protein: CASSSYIGTDRDQPQHF

D gene: NA
V gene: TRBV5-4
J gene: TRBJ2-3
CDR3 protein: CASSLGPGVGSTDTQYF

D gene: NA
V gene: TRBV25-1
J gene: TRBJ1-1
CDR3 protein: CASSEWTLRGEAFF

D gene: TRBD1
V gene: TRBV11-2
J gene: TRBJ1-2
CDR3 protein: CASSLGTGVGYTF

D gene: NA
V gene: TRBV30
J gene: TRBJ1-6
CDR3 protein: CAWSGQGFPYNSPLHF

D gene: NA
V gene: TRBV6-2/TRBV6-3
J gene: TRBJ2-1
CDR3 protein: CASSYFQRRRSYNEQFF

D gene: TRBD1
V gene: TRBV29-1
J gene: TRBJ2-3
CDR3 protein: CSVVGGQGTDTQYF

D gene: NA
V gene: TRBV4-1
J gene: TRBJ1-1
CDR3 protein: CASSSGITEAFF

D gene: TRBD2
V gene: TRBV9
J gene: TRBJ2-2
CDR3 protein: CASSTQLAGGPTNTGELFF

D gene: TRBD1
V gene: TRBV2
J gene: TRBJ2-5
CDR3 protein: CASSTDRGPQETQYF

D gene: NA
V gene: TRBV10-3
J gene: TRBJ1-1
CDR3 protein: CAIIKDSNTEAFF

D gene: NA
V gene: TRBV5-1
J gene: TRBJ2-7
CDR3 protein: CASSPSSYEQYF

D gene: TRBD1
V gene: TRBV16
J gene: TRBJ2-7
CDR3 protein: CASSQWGAGQGDEQYF

D gene: NA
V gene: TRBV13
J gene: TRBJ2-3
CDR3 protein: CASSLRVVGADTQYF

D gene: NA
V gene: TRBV13
J gene: TRBJ1-1
CDR3 protein: CASSSDSGMTEAFF